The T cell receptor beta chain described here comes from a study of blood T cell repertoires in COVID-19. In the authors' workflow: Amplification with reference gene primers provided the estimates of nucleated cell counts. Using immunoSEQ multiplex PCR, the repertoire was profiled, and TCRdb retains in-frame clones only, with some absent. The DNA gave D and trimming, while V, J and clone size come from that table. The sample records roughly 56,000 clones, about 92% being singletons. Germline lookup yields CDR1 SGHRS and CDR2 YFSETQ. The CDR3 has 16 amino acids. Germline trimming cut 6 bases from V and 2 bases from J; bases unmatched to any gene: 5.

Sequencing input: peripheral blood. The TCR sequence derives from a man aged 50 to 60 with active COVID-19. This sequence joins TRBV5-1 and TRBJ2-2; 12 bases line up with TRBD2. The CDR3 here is CASTLAGGPNTGELFF. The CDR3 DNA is TGCGCCAGCACACTAGCGGGGGGCCCCAACACCGGGGAGCTGTTTTTT.